These 30 T cell receptor beta chains were all obtained from the same sample, sequenced in a study of OX40 agonist ivuxolimab in advanced cancers. Measured with immunoSEQ multiplex PCR; TCRdb has only the in-frame clones, and not every one. Of tens of thousands of clones listed, 85% are singletons. The sequenced sample was CD4+ or CD8+ T cells sorted from blood, obtained in a trial of the OX40 agonist ivuxolimab. These receptors were collected from an adult with an advanced solid tumor such as melanoma, head and neck, liver or kidney cancer.

This sequence joins TRBV19 and TRBJ2-7; TRBD1 might be the D (5 bases). The ends were cut back, 1 base at V and 3 bases at J, with 13 bases in the middle. CDR1 and CDR2 (germline): LNHDA, SQIVND (reference sequence). This CDR3 has 15 residues. CDR3: CASSIVKGMSYEQYF. The DNA of the CDR3 is TGTGCCAGTAGTATAGTGAAGGGGATGAGCTACGAGCAGTACTTC. The whole variable domain, filled in from reference TRBV19 and TRBJ2-7, reads DGGITQSPKYLFRKEGQNVTLSCEQNLNHDAMYWYRQDPGQGLRLIYYSQIVNDFQKGDIAEGYSVSREKKESFPLTVTSAQKNPTAFYLCASSIVKGMSYEQYFGPGTRLTVT.

The chain is built from TRBV7-8 and TRBJ2-3; D could derive from TRBD1 or TRBD2 (5 bases each). This CDR3 has 15 amino acids. V was clipped by 4 bases and J by 3 bases, with 14 bases between them. Germline V lookup: CDR1 SGHVS, CDR2 FQNEAQ. The CDR3 loop is CASSYRTTGTDTQYF. CDR3 in DNA: TGTGCCAGCAGCTACCGGACAACGGGGACAGATACGCAGTATTTT.

Written as DNA, the CDR3 is TGTGCCTCTTGGCGAGACCAGAACACTGAAGCTTTCTTT. The encoded protein is CASWRDQNTEAFF. The V and J genes are TRBV28 and TRBJ1-1; D is undetermined. Germline V CDR1 and CDR2: MDHEN, SYDVKM. Trimming took off 11 bases at V and 1 base at J, with 14 bases between the two ends. The CDR3 length is 13 residues.

J is TRBJ1-6 and V is TRBV7-3, with D unclear. The CDR3 spans 12 residues. Germline V gene sequence: CDR1 SGHTA, CDR2 FQGTGA. Trimming stripped 3 bases from V and 8 bases from J, with 5 bases between. The CDR3 bases are TGTGCCAGCAGCTTTCCGGATTCACCCCTCCACTTT. Protein sequence: CASSFPDSPLHF.

The rearrangement links TRBV7-2 to TRBJ1-2, with D hard to call. With 4 bases removed from V and 8 bases from J, the gap between germline ends came to 23 bases. CDR1 is SGHTA, CDR2 FQGNSA, per germline. This CDR3 comprises 16 residues. Written as DNA, the CDR3 is TGTGCCAGCAGCTCCGGGGATTTTGGGAGCACTGAGGGCTACACCTTC. This translates into CASSSGDFGSTEGYTF.

The chain uses TRBV10-2 and TRBJ2-2, with D perhaps being TRBD1 or TRBD2 (6 bases each). V dropped 7 bases and J dropped 2 bases, with 17 bases sitting between them. This CDR3 contains 16 residues. Germline CDR1 is WSHSY and CDR2 is SAAADI. The CDR3 DNA reads as TGCGCCAGCAAGGGGGGCCGGGTCGGAAACACCGGGGAGCTGTTTTTT. This encodes CASKGGRVGNTGELFF.

The rearrangement links TRBV21-1 to TRBJ2-7. TRBV21-1 counts as a pseudogene. This CDR3 is 17 amino acids long. For the CDR3, the DNA is TGTGCCAGCAGCAAAACCCTCTGGGGGGCAGTCGACGACGAGCAGTACTTC. Translating gives CASSKTLWGAVDDEQYF.

V gene TRBV13 combines with J gene TRBJ2-7; the D call may be TRBD1 or TRBD2 (6 bases each). Germline lookup yields CDR1 PRHDT and CDR2 FYEKMQ (reference sequence). Trimming took 2 bases from V and 2 from J, leaving 10 bases between them. The CDR3 length is 14 residues. The CDR3 DNA is TGTGCCAGCAGCTTAAGAGGGGGGACCTACGAGCAGTACTTC. Protein sequence: CASSLRGGTYEQYF.

The rearrangement joins TRBV6-4 to TRBJ1-5, with a possible D match to TRBD1 (6 bases). Trimming took off 3 bases at V and 6 bases at J, with 9 bases between the two ends. From germline, CDR1 is MRHNA and CDR2 SNTAGT. The CDR3 is 13 residues long. CDR3 DNA sequence: TGTGCCAGCAGTGAAACAGGGCTTCAGCCCCAGCATTTT. This sequence encodes CASSETGLQPQHF.

J is TRBJ2-7 and V is TRBV5-4; TRBD2 is a possible D gene (7 bases). Between the trimmed V and J ends, which lost 4 bases and 1 base, there was a span of 18 bases. CDR1 and CDR2 (germline): SGHNT, YYREEE (reference sequence). There are 16 residues in the CDR3. CDR3 amino acids: CASSLEGGTISYEQYF. Here the CDR3 DNA reads TGTGCCAGCAGCCTTGAGGGGGGGACGATTTCCTACGAGCAGTACTTC.

The chain has TRBV10-2 and TRBJ2-2; D ambiguous. Trimming cost V 3 bases and J 6 bases, with 11 bases left between them. The CDR3 contains 14 residues. The germline V gene has CDR1 WSHSY and CDR2 SAAADI. DNA for the CDR3: TGCGCCAGCAGTGATCGGATTTTCCCCGGGGAGCTGTTTTTT. Translating it yields CASSDRIFPGELFF.

The J gene is TRBJ2-1, the V gene TRBV5-4; tentatively, D is TRBD2 (7 bases). Germline values: CDR1 SGHNT, CDR2 YYREEE (reference sequence). Trimming removed 2 bases from V and 4 bases from J, with 10 bases in between. The CDR3 contains 14 residues. The CDR3 DNA is TGTGCCAGCAGCTTAGGGAGGGGGTACAATGAGCAGTTCTTC. Protein: CASSLGRGYNEQFF.

The rearrangement joins TRBV6-6 to TRBJ1-4; D not certain. The CDR3 covers 15 residues. The V gene's germline CDR1 is MNHNY and CDR2 SVGAGI (reference sequence). The germline V and J ends were trimmed by 0 bases and 7 bases, with 12 bases remaining between them. This chain's CDR3 is CASSYSASGVEKLFF. CDR3 nucleotides: TGTGCCAGCAGTTACTCAGCGTCCGGTGTTGAAAAACTGTTTTTT.

The gene calls are TRBV28 and TRBJ2-3, with D hard to call. CDR3 length equals 13 residues. Germline-derived CDR1 and CDR2 are MDHEN and SYDVKM. V dropped 3 bases and J dropped 4 bases, with 8 bases sitting between them. In DNA form, the CDR3 reads TGTGCCAGCAGTTTTCTCAGCCCAGATACGCAGTATTTT. Its protein is CASSFLSPDTQYF.

The chain links TRBV19 to TRBJ1-1; TRBD1 agrees at 7 bases. Looked up from germline, CDR1 is LNHDA and CDR2 is SQIVND (reference sequence). CDR3 length: 16 amino acids. V shed 5 bases and J 1 base; nucleotides not matched to a gene: 10. CDR3 nucleotide sequence: TGTGCCAGTAGTCTCAAGAAGGGGGCGGCGAACACTGAAGCTTTCTTT. This sequence encodes CASSLKKGAANTEAFF.

This clone was seen once. V usage is TRBV29-1 and J usage is TRBJ2-3; D is unresolved. Per germline, CDR1 SQVTM and CDR2 ANQGSEA. The CDR3 loop spans 11 amino acids. Trimming took 4 bases from V and 6 from J, leaving 8 bases between them. CDR3 loop: CSVGKVDTQYF. The CDR3 bases are TGCAGCGTTGGAAAAGTGGATACGCAGTATTTT.

The V call is TRBV11-2, the J call TRBJ2-5, with D perhaps matching TRBD1 (6 bases). The CDR3 is 14 amino acids. V was trimmed by 2 bases and J by 3 bases, leaving 10 bases between them. From germline, CDR1 is SGHAT and CDR2 FQNNGV. The chain's CDR3 is CASSLLRTEETQYF. The CDR3 nucleotides are TGTGCCAGCAGCTTATTAAGGACAGAAGAGACCCAGTACTTC.

The chain uses TRBV5-4 and TRBJ2-5, with 8 positions matching TRBD2. This CDR3 has 14 residues. Germline CDR1 and CDR2: SGHNT and YYREEE (reference sequence). Trimming cost V 4 bases and J 7 bases; bases outside gene matches: 9. The CDR3 loop is CASSPTSGIRTQYF. The CDR3 DNA follows: TGTGCCAGCAGCCCTACTAGCGGTATAAGGACCCAGTACTTC.

The CDR3 DNA follows: TGTGCCAGCAGCCGGGACAGGGCACCCGGGGAGCTGTTTTTT. As protein: CASSRDRAPGELFF. The chain has TRBV7-3 and TRBJ2-2, with 9 nucleotides matching TRBD1. V shed 5 bases, J shed 6 bases, and the junction held 4 bases outside the gene matches. The CDR3 loop spans 14 amino acids. Looked up from germline, CDR1 is SGHTA and CDR2 is FQGTGA.

A single count supports this clone. The chain recombines TRBV4-2 with TRBJ2-1; D is perhaps TRBD1 or TRBD2 (6 bases each). Deletions cut 1 base from V and 7 bases from J, with 14 bases between. This CDR3 has 15 amino acids. Germline assignment: CDR1 LGHNA and CDR2 YNFKEQ. The CDR3 is CASSQASGAGNEQFF. The DNA of the CDR3 is TGTGCCAGCAGCCAAGCCTCAGGGGCGGGGAATGAGCAGTTCTTC.

The V gene is TRBV7-3, the J gene TRBJ2-7, with 10 nucleotides matching TRBD1. The CDR3 contains 15 residues. Germline lookup yields CDR1 SGHTA and CDR2 FQGTGA. V was clipped by 4 bases and J by 4 bases; unmatched bases: 7. The CDR3 DNA follows: TGTGCCAGCAGCTCCTATCCGGGACAGGGGTACGAGCAGTACTTC. It is translated as CASSSYPGQGYEQYF.

In regard to this clone: A read error may account for a junction end that differs from germline. The rearrangement links TRBV18 to TRBJ1-1; D perhaps matches TRBD1 (6 bases). The CDR3 covers 15 residues. CDR1 is KGHSH and CDR2 is LQKENI in the germline V gene. The CDR3 nucleotides are TGTGCCAGCTCTCCACTGGGGGGGCGCGGCACTGAAGCTTTCTTT. It encodes CASSPLGGRGTEAFF.

V gene TRBV4-3 combines with J gene TRBJ2-7, with TRBD1 matching 7 bases. The V gene end was trimmed by 2 bases and the J gene end by 8 bases; junction bases not matched to a gene: 12. Germline CDR1 reads LGHNA; CDR2 reads YSLEER. The CDR3 has 15 residues. The CDR3 region has the DNA TGCGCCAGCAGCCAATCAGCTGGACAGGAGTTCAAGCAGTACTTC. It is translated as CASSQSAGQEFKQYF.

CDR3 in amino acids: CAWSRGRTDTQYF. The DNA of the CDR3 is TGTGCCTGGAGCAGAGGGCGCACAGATACGCAGTATTTT. The rearrangement links TRBV30 to TRBJ2-3, with TRBD2 as a possible D gene (5 bases). The V and J ends lost 3 bases and 1 base respectively, with 8 bases between them. Germline lookup yields CDR1 GTSNPN and CDR2 SVGIG (reference sequence). This CDR3 is built from 13 residues.

The rearrangement uses TRBV9 and TRBJ1-6; 9 bases are shared with TRBD1. The CDR3 has 15 residues. Trimming removed 4 bases from V and 5 bases from J; junction bases left unmatched: 4. Per germline, CDR1 SGDLS and CDR2 YYNGEE. CDR3 bases: TGTGCCAGCAGCTGGGGACAGGGAGATAATTCACCCCTCCACTTT. Its translation is CASSWGQGDNSPLHF.

The chain carries TRBV9 and TRBJ2-7; tentative D call: TRBD1 (6 bases). In germline, CDR1 is SGDLS, CDR2 YYNGEE. This CDR3 has 15 residues. Trimming took off 0 bases at V and 6 bases at J, with 16 bases between the two ends. DNA for the CDR3: TGTGCCAGCAGCGTAGAGGGGGTTGGGGCTCGCGAGCAGTACTTC. The encoded protein is CASSVEGVGAREQYF.

V and J are TRBV29-1 and TRBJ1-1; tentatively, D is TRBD1 (6 bases). This CDR3 has 15 amino acids. The V end lost 3 bases, the J end lost 4 bases, and 18 bases lay between the germline ends. CDR1 is SQVTM, CDR2 ANQGSEA, per germline. The CDR3 loop reads CSVDGRGAWGTEAFF. As DNA, the CDR3 is TGCAGCGTTGATGGCAGGGGCGCCTGGGGCACTGAAGCTTTCTTT.

The chain is built from TRBV7-9 and TRBJ2-1; 9 bases are a match to TRBD1. Germline CDR1 reads SEHNR; CDR2 reads FQNEAQ (reference sequence). This CDR3 is built from 15 residues. The trim removed 4 bases at V and 3 bases at J, leaving 4 bases unmatched. The CDR3 sequence: CASSSPGQGYNEQFF. The CDR3 DNA follows: TGTGCCAGCAGCTCTCCGGGACAGGGCTACAATGAGCAGTTCTTC.

The chain has TRBV7-2 and TRBJ1-5, with TRBD1 identical over 10 bases. The germline CDR1 and CDR2 sequences are SGHTA and FQGNSA. J gave up 6 bases and V 1 base, and 3 bases lay outside the gene matches. CDR3 length: 15 residues. The DNA for the CDR3 is TGTGCCAGCAGCTTAGGACAGGGGGCGCGTCAGCCCCAGCATTTT. Its translation is CASSLGQGARQPQHF.

The chain combines TRBV19 with TRBJ2-1, with D perhaps given as TRBD1 or TRBD2 (5 bases each). V lost 9 bases to trimming and J lost 5 bases, with 20 bases between them. The CDR3 is 15 residues long. Per the germline V gene, CDR1 is LNHDA and CDR2 is SQIVND (reference sequence). The CDR3 reads CASDRMTGRHNEQFF. The CDR3 DNA sequence: TGTGCCAGCGACCGAATGACGGGACGGCACAATGAGCAGTTCTTC.